This section outlines one T cell receptor (beta chain) sequence together with its context. This sample stems from a study of control samples from healthy donors and cancer patients. Germline lookup yields CDR1 GTSNPN and CDR2 SVGIG (reference sequence). CDR3 length: 12 amino acids. J gave up 2 bases and V 4 bases, and 2 bases lay outside the gene matches. Clones were read by immunoSEQ multiplex PCR, and TCRdb kept only the in-frame ones, dropping some. The sample holds about 150,000 clones; around nine tenths are singletons and the top ten take approximately 1.7%. This chain connects TRBV30 to TRBJ2-7, with 7 nucleotides matching TRBD1. The origin of this receptor is a man aged 18 to 30 in good health. The material sequenced was blood. The CDR3 DNA reads as TGTGCCTGGAACAGGGGCCCCTACGAGCAGTACTTC. Encoded protein: CAWNRGPYEQYF.